Sequencing of this T cell receptor (beta chain) was carried out in a study of control samples from healthy donors and cancer patients (dated by TCRdb to the early 2020s). Reading the germline V gene gives CDR1 ENHRY and CDR2 SYGVKD. From cysteine to phenylalanine, the CDR3 is 13 amino acids long. The entry retains the CDR3 DNA only, 39 bases that are in frame from base 1. V trim: 6 bases; J trim: 5 bases; unmatched bases: 4. Library preparation was by the immunoSEQ multiplex PCR assay. This is the immuneACCESS table as TCRdb keeps it, with only in-frame sequences that have V and J called. A part of the clones is gone; compared with another copy, unresolved V genes explain less than half, and the rest is unexplained. The sample has over 150,000 clones on record, around 94% of them singletons. Together, the top ten hold 14% of the sample. Comments on this clone: Its target antigen remains unknown. No much larger clonotype is one base removed from it; base qualities were not supplied.

Sequencing used PBMCs. The receptor comes from a man aged 60 to 75 with colorectal cancer. The chain uses TRBV10-3 and TRBJ2-7; 10 middle bases align to TRBD1. CDR3 loop: CAIRGDRGHEQYF. The bases are TGTGCCATCAGGGGGGACAGGGGTCACGAGCAGTACTTC.